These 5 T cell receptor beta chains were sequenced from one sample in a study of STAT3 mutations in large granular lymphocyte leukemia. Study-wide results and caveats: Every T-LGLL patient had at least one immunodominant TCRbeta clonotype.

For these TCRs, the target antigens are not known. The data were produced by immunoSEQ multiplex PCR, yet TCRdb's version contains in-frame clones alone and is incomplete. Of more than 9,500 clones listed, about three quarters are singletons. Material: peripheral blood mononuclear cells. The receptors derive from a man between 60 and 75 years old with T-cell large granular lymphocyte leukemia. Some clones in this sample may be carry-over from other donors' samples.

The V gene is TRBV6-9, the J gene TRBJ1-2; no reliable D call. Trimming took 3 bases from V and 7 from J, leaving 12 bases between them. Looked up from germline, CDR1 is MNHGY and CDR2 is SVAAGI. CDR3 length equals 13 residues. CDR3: CASSYQTEGGYTF. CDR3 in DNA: TGTGCCAGCAGTTACCAGACGGAGGGTGGCTACACCTTC.

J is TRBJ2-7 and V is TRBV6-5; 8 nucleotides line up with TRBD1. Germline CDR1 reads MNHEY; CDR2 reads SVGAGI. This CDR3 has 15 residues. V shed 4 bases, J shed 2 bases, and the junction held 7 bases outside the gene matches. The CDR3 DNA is TGTGCCAGCAGTTTCTCCGGACAGGGAACCTACGAGCAGTACTTC. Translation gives CASSFSGQGTYEQYF.

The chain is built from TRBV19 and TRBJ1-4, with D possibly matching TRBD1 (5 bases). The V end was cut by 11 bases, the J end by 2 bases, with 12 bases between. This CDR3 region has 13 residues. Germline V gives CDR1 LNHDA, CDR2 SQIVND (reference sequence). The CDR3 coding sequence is TGTGCCGTGAGCGGGGACACTAATGAAAAACTGTTTTTT. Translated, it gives CAVSGDTNEKLFF.

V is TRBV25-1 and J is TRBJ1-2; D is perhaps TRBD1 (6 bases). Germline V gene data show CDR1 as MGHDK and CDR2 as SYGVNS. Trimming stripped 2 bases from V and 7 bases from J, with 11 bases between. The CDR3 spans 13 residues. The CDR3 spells CASSEGGILGYTF. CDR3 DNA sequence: TGTGCCAGCAGTGAAGGGGGCATTCTTGGCTACACCTTC.

Here the CDR3 reads CASRPNTGELFF. CDR3 DNA sequence: TGCGCCAGCAGACCCAACACCGGGGAGCTGTTTTTT. The J gene is TRBJ2-2, the V gene TRBV5-1, with D hard to call. This CDR3 is built from 12 residues. Trimming shortened V by 5 bases and J by 2 bases, and 4 bases separated the two germline ends. The germline V gene encodes CDR1 SGHRS and CDR2 YFSETQ.